This TCR beta chain was sequenced in a study of blood T cell repertoires in COVID-19. Study-level information: Researchers got acute and convalescent COVID-19 samples from the United States, Italy and Spain. The analysed material was cDNA or gDNA that came from T cells, B-cell-depleted T cells, or PBMCs.

Per the original methods: Estimation of nucleated cell counts relied on the amplification of reference gene primers. Sequencing was performed with immunoSEQ multiplex PCR; in TCRdb, only in-frame clones are kept and a portion is missing. That table is the source of V, J and clone size, and D and trimming were worked out from the DNA. The sample lists 200,000 to 250,000 clones, approximately 82% occurring once. Germline V lookup: CDR1 LGHNA, CDR2 YSLEER. This CDR3 contains 14 residues. The germline V and J ends were trimmed by 1 base and 0 bases, with 6 bases remaining between them. The TCR originated in a woman aged 80 or older with acute or convalescent COVID-19. The V call is TRBV4-3, the J call TRBJ1-1; D unresolved. Sequencing input: peripheral blood. The CDR3 coding sequence is TGCGCCAGCAGCCAAGGACGGGTGAACACTGAAGCTTTCTTT. Protein product: CASSQGRVNTEAFF.